The entry below gives a single TCR beta chain sequence along with its context. Its antigen is unidentified. V was clipped by 0 bases and J by 7 bases; unmatched bases: 6. The CDR3 extends over 14 amino acids. Germline loops: CDR1 SEHNR, CDR2 FQNEAQ (reference sequence). The sample comes from a study of beta chain features in type 1 diabetes. Of the isolated RNA, all was reverse transcribed, and so the sequenced material was expressed TCRB transcripts. Sequenced by immunoSEQ multiplex PCR; TCRdb stores in-frame clones only, minus some. This sample has 600,000 or so clones, with over 11% found just once. Notes on the study in general: Within each of all four CD4+ subsets, Type 1 diabetes patients had TCRB CDR3s that were moderately but significantly shorter. Among type 1 diabetes patients, VDJ junctions had fewer insertions and more deletions.

The V gene is TRBV7-9, the J gene TRBJ2-7; 7 positions match TRBD2. Sequencing was carried out using naive CD4+ T cells from blood. The receptor was derived from a man in his late teens or twenties with type 1 diabetes. This chain's CDR3 is CASSLAVQGGEQYF. The DNA of the CDR3 is TGTGCCAGCAGCTTAGCTGTCCAGGGAGGGGAGCAGTACTTC. Looking up the rest from reference TRBV7-9 and TRBJ2-7 gives the full variable domain: DTGVSQNPRHKITKRGQNVTFRCDPISEHNRLYWYRQTLGQGPEFLTYFQNEAQLEKSRLLSDRFSAERPKGSFSTLEIQRTEQGDSAMYLCASSLAVQGGEQYFGPGTRLTVT.